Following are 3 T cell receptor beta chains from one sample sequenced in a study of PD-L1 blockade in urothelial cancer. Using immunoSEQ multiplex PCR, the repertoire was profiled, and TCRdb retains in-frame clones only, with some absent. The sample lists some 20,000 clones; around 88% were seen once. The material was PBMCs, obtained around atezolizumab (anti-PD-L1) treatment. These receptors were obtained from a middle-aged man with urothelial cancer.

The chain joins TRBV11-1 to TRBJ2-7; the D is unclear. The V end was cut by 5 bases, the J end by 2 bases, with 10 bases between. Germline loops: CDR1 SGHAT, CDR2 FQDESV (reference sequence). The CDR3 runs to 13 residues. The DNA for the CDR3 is TGTGCCAGCAGCCGAGAGAGGACCTACGAGCAGTACTTC. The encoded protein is CASSRERTYEQYF. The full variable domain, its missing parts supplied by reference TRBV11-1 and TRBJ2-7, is EAEVAQSPRYKITEKSQAVAFWCDPISGHATLYWYRQILGQGPELLVQFQDESVVDDSQLPKDRFSAERLKGVDSTLKIQPAELGDSAMYLCASSRERTYEQYFGPGTRLTVT.

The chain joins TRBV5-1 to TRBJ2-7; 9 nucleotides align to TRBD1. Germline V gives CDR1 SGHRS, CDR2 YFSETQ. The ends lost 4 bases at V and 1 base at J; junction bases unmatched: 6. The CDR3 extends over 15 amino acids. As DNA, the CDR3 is TGCGCCAGCAGCCCAACAGGGGGCCGGTCCTACGAGCAGTACTTC. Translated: CASSPTGGRSYEQYF.

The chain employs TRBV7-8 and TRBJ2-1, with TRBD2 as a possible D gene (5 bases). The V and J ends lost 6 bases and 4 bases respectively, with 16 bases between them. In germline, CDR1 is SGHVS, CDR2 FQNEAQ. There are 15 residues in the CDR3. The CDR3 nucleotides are TGTGCCAGCAGTATAATGTCTAGCCCATACAATGAGCAGTTCTTC. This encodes CASSIMSSPYNEQFF.